These 14 T cell receptor beta chains share one sample of origin, sequenced in a study of shared clonotypes between healthy human individuals (dated by TCRdb to 2019 to 2021). The method was the immunoSEQ multiplex PCR assay. TCRdb re-hosts the immuneACCESS table, in-frame sequences only. Its copies lack some clones; in the studies checked, an unresolved V gene accounts for under half of them, and the cause for the rest is not known. For this sample there are 950,000 to 1,100,000 clones; around 76% appear just once. 1.2% to 1.5% of the sample belongs to the ten largest clones. The sequencing input was memory CD4+ T cells sorted from blood. This specimen's cell subset or site label, per the study, means: CD45RA-negative fraction. Receptors originate from a man between 18 and 35 years old in good health.

The CDR3 loop reads CADRSGCYNEQFF. CDR3 bases: TGTGCCGACCGGAGCGGGTGCTACAATGAGCAGTTCTTC. The V and J genes are TRBV12-5 and TRBJ2-1, with D possibly being TRBD2 (6 bases). Germline CDR1 and CDR2: LGHNT and FRNRAP. The CDR3 is made up of 13 amino acids.

This chain joins TRBV19 and TRBJ2-2; perhaps TRBD1 as D (5 bases). CDR3 size: 15 residues. The germline gives CDR1 LNHDA, CDR2 SQIVND (reference sequence). V lost 6 bases and J lost 6, with 17 bases in between. The DNA of the CDR3 is TGTGCCAGTAGGAGAGCAGGGTCTCAGCCCGGGGAGCTGTTTTTT. Protein product: CASRRAGSQPGELFF.

On this clone: The same CDR3 can be traced to other DNA sequences in this sample. This chain joins TRBV18 and TRBJ2-2; D is uncertain. Germline V gene sequence: CDR1 KGHSH, CDR2 LQKENI. Between the trimmed V and J ends, which lost 3 bases and 6 bases, there was a span of 8 bases. The CDR3 sequence is 13 residues long. The CDR3 spells CASSPPGAGELFF. For the CDR3, the DNA is TGTGCCAGCTCACCCCCCGGAGCCGGGGAGCTGTTTTTT.

Concerning this clone itself: Other nucleotide sequences from this sample produce the same CDR3. The chain links TRBV7-8 to TRBJ2-3; D gene ambiguous. Germline CDR1 SGHVS, CDR2 FQNEAQ. V was trimmed by 0 bases and J by 0 bases, leaving 7 bases between them. The CDR3 contains 15 residues. The CDR3 sequence is CASSLALSSTDTQYF. The CDR3 DNA reads as TGTGCCAGCAGCTTAGCACTCTCTAGCACAGATACGCAGTATTTT.

V gene TRBV5-4 combines with J gene TRBJ2-7, with D uncertain. CDR1 and CDR2 (germline): SGHNT, YYREEE (reference sequence). V was pared by 1 base and J by 4 bases, with 9 bases between. The CDR3 loop spans 13 amino acids. The CDR3 region is CASSLSGEYEQYF. Written as DNA, the CDR3 is TGTGCCAGCAGCTTGTCCGGCGAATACGAGCAGTACTTC.

The genes are TRBV4-1 and TRBJ1-2, with 9 bases lining up with TRBD1. J was trimmed by 8 bases and V by 3 bases; bases with no gene match: 13. Germline loops: CDR1 MGHRA, CDR2 YSYEKL. This CDR3 region has 16 residues. CDR3 sequence: CASSQPGTGYRRGYTF. CDR3 nucleotide sequence: TGCGCCAGCAGCCAGCCCGGGACAGGGTACAGGAGGGGCTACACCTTC.

This clone showed up just a few times. At the DNA level, this CDR3 is encoded by other sequences in the same sample as well. V usage is TRBV4-3 and J usage is TRBJ2-7; D unresolved. V was clipped by 0 bases and J by 3 bases, with 12 bases between them. CDR3 length: 15 residues. Germline V gives CDR1 LGHNA, CDR2 YSLEER. The CDR3 spells CASSQDRASLYEQYF. The CDR3 region has the DNA TGCGCCAGCAGCCAAGATCGAGCCAGCCTCTACGAGCAGTACTTC.

The chain uses TRBV29-1 and TRBJ2-2; TRBD1 agrees at 7 bases. The CDR3 contains 14 residues. The V segment lost 4 bases and the J segment 0 bases; nucleotides outside the gene matches: 2. Per germline, CDR1 SQVTM and CDR2 ANQGSEA. The CDR3 DNA follows: TGCAGCGTTGCACAGGGGACGAACACCGGGGAGCTGTTTTTT. Its protein product is CSVAQGTNTGELFF.

About this clone: A junction end diverges from the germline sequence, so it may reflect a read error. J is TRBJ2-2 and V is TRBV7-7, with a possible D match to TRBD2 (5 bases). This CDR3 is 16 amino acids long. Germline V lookup: CDR1 SSHAT, CDR2 FNYEAQ (reference sequence). The CDR3 spells CASSQARTLNTGELFF. CDR3 DNA: TGTGCTAGCAGTCAGGCCAGGACTTTGAACACCGGGGAGCTGTTTTTT.

The chain recombines TRBV6-1 with TRBJ2-3, with D unclear. Germline-derived CDR1 and CDR2 are MNHNS and SASEGT. There are 15 residues in the CDR3. V gave up 7 bases and J gave up 6 bases, with 20 bases separating them. This CDR3 is CASKPNPRMRDTQYF. The CDR3 nucleotides are TGTGCCAGCAAACCCAATCCCCGGATGCGGGATACGCAGTATTTT.

The chain links TRBV2 to TRBJ2-2, with a tentative D call TRBD2 (6 bases). V was clipped by 7 bases and J by 1 base, with 7 bases between them. The CDR3 totals 13 residues. Germline V gene sequence: CDR1 SNHLY, CDR2 FYNNEI. As DNA, the CDR3 is TGTGCCAGCAACGGGGGGAACACCGGGGAGCTGTTTTTT. The encoded protein is CASNGGNTGELFF.

This chain connects TRBV5-1 to TRBJ2-1; D is unclear. V gave up 0 bases and J gave up 9 bases, with 13 bases separating them. The CDR3 spans 14 residues. Per the germline V gene, CDR1 is SGHRS and CDR2 is YFSETQ. CDR3 nucleotides: TGCGCCAGCAGCTTGGAGCCTTTGGGCGGTGAGCAGTTCTTC. Amino acid sequence: CASSLEPLGGEQFF.

This chain connects TRBV18 to TRBJ1-4, with D maybe TRBD1 (5 bases). V was cut by 4 bases and J by 0 bases, with 6 bases left in between. CDR1 KGHSH and CDR2 LQKENI come from the germline V gene. The CDR3 consists of 14 residues. The CDR3 here is CASSRGTTNEKLFF. The CDR3 nucleotides read TGTGCCAGCTCACGGGGGACAACTAATGAAAAACTGTTTTTT. The full variable domain, its missing parts supplied by reference TRBV18 and TRBJ1-4, is NAGVMQNPRHLVRRRGQEARLRCSPMKGHSHVYWYRQLPEEGLKFMVYLQKENIIDESGMPKERFSAEFPKEGPSILRIQQVVRGDSAAYFCASSRGTTNEKLFFGSGTQLSVL.

The gene calls are TRBV28 and TRBJ1-5; D may be TRBD1 (5 bases). V shed 7 bases and J shed 9 bases, with 16 bases lying between them. CDR1 MDHEN and CDR2 SYDVKM come from the germline V gene. This CDR3 has 13 amino acids. CDR3 nucleotides: TGTGCCAGCACTCCCGAGGTGGGGGGGCCCCAGCATTTT. Encoded protein: CASTPEVGGPQHF.